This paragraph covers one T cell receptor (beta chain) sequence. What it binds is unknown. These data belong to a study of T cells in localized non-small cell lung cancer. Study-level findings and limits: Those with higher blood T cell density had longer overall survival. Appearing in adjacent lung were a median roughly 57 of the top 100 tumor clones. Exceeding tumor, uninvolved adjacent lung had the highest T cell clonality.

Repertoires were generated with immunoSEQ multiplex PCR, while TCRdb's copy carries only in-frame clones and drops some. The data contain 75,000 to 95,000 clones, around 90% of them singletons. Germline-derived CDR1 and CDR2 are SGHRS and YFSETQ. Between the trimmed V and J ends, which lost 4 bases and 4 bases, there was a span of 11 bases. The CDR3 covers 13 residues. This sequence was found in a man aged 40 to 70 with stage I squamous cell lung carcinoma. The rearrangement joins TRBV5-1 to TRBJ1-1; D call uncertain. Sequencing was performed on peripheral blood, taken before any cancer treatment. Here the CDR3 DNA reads TGCGCCAGCAGCCCCCTGCGGCTCACTGAAGCTTTCTTT. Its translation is CASSPLRLTEAFF.